This section outlines one T cell receptor (beta chain) sequence together with its context. Its cognate antigen is unknown. Germline CDR1 reads SSHAT; CDR2 reads FNYEAQ (reference sequence). V was pared by 0 bases and J by 4 bases, with 12 bases between. This CDR3 is 15 amino acids long. This record comes from a study of cytomegalovirus exposure and HLA in healthy donors. Broader study findings: The study recorded 164 TCR beta chains that were cytomegalovirus-associated.

Here immunoSEQ multiplex PCR was the method, and the copy in TCRdb shows in-frame clones only, minus some. In the table there are about 200,000 clones, 86% of which are singletons. The sequenced sample was PBMCs. J is TRBJ1-1 and V is TRBV7-7, with a tentative D call TRBD1 (6 bases). This sequence was found in a young woman in good health and CMV-seronegative. The CDR3: CASSLAQQGSTEAFF. CDR3 in DNA: TGTGCCAGCAGCTTAGCGCAACAGGGTAGCACTGAAGCTTTCTTT.